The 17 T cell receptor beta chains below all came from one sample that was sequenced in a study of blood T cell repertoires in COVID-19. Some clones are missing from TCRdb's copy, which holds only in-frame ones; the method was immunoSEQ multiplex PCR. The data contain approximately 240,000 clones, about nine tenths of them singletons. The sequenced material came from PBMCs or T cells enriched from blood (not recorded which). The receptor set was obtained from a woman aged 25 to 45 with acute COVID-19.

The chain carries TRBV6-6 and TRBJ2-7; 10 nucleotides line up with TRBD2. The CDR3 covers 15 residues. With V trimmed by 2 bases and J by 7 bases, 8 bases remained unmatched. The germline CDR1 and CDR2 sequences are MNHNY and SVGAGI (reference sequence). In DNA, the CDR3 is TGTGCCAGCAGTTACCCGGGACTAGCGTGGCGGGAGCAGTACTTC. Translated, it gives CASSYPGLAWREQYF.

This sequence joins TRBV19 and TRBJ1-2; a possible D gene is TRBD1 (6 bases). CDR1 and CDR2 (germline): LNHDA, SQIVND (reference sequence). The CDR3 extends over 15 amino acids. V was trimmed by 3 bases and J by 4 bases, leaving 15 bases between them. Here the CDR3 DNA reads TGTGCCAGTAGTATGGCCGTAGGACAGCTCTATGGCTACACCTTC. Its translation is CASSMAVGQLYGYTF.

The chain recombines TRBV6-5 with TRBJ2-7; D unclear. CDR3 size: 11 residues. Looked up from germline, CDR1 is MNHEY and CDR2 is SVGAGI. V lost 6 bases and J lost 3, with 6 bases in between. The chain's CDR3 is CASSSVYEQYF. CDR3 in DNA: TGTGCCAGCAGCTCCGTCTACGAGCAGTACTTC.

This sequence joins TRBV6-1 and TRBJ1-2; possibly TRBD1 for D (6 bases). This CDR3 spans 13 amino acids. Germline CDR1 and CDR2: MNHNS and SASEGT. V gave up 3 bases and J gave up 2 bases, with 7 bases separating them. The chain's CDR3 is CASSEDRNYGYTF. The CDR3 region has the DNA TGTGCCAGCAGTGAGGACAGAAACTATGGCTACACCTTC.

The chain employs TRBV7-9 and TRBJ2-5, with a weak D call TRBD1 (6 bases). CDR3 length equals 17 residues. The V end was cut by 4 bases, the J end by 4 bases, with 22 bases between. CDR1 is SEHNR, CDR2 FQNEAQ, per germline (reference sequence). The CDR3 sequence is CASSYPLTGPEPETQYF. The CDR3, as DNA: TGTGCCAGCAGCTATCCTCTGACAGGCCCCGAGCCAGAGACCCAGTACTTC.

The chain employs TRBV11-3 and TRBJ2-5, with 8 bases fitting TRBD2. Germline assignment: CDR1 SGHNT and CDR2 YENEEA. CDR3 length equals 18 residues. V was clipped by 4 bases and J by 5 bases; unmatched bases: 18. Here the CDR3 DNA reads TGTGCCAGCAGCTCCGGGGGGGGCGGCATGGCGACTGGGGAGACCCAGTACTTC. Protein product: CASSSGGGGMATGETQYF.

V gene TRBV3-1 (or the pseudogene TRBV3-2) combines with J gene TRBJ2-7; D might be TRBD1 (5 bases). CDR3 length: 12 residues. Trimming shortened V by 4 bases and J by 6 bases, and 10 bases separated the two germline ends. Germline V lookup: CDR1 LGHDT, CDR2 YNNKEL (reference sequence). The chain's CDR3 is CASSPTGSEQYF. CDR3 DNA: TGTGCCAGCAGCCCCACAGGATCCGAGCAGTACTTC.

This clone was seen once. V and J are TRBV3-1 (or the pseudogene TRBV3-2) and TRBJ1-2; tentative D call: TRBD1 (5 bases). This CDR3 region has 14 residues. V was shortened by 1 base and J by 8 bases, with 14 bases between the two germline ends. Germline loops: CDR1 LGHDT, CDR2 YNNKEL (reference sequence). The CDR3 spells CASSQGPGHKGYTF. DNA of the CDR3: TGTGCCAGCAGCCAAGGTCCCGGACACAAGGGCTACACCTTC.

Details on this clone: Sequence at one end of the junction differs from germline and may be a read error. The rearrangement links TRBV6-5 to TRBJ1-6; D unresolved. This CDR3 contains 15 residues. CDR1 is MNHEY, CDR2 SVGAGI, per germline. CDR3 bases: TGTGCCAGCAGTGACTCGAGGAACCCTAATTCACCCCTCCACTTT. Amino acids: CASSDSRNPNSPLHF.

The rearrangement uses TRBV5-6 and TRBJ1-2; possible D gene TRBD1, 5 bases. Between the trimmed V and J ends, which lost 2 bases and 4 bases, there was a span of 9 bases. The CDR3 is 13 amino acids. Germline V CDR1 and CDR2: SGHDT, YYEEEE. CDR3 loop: CASSFGRGYGYTF. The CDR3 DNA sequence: TGTGCCAGCAGCTTCGGGAGGGGCTATGGCTACACCTTC.

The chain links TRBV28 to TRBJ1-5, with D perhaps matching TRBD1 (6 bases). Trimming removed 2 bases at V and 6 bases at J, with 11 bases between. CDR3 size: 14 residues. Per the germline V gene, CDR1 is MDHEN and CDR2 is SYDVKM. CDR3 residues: CASSLTGMIQPQHF. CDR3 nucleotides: TGTGCCAGCAGTTTAACAGGGATGATTCAGCCCCAGCATTTT.

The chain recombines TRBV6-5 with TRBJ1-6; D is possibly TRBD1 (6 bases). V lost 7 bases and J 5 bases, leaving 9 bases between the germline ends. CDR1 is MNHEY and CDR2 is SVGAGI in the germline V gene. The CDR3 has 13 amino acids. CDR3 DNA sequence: TGTGCCAGCAATCACAGGGATAATTCACCCCTCCACTTT. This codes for CASNHRDNSPLHF.

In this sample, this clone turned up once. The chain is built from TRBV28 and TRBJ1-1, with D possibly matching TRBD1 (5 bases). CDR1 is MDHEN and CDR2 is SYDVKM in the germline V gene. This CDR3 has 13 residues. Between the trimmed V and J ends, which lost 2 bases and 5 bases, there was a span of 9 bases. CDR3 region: CASSLTGRTEAFF. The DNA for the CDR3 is TGTGCCAGCAGTTTAACAGGTAGGACTGAAGCTTTCTTT.

CDR3 sequence reads: CASSQGQDEQYF. CDR3 in DNA: TGTGCCAGCAGCCAAGGGCAGGATGAGCAGTACTTC. The V call is TRBV14, the J call TRBJ2-7; no firm D call. Germline V lookup: CDR1 SGHDN, CDR2 FVKESK. V lost 1 base to trimming and J lost 7 bases, with 8 bases between them. This CDR3 is built from 12 residues.

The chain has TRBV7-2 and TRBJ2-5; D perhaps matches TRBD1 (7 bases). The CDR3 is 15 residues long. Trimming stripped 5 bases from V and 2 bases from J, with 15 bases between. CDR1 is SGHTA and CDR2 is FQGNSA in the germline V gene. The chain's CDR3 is CASSAEGARQETQYF. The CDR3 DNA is TGTGCCAGCAGCGCGGAGGGGGCGCGGCAAGAGACCCAGTACTTC.

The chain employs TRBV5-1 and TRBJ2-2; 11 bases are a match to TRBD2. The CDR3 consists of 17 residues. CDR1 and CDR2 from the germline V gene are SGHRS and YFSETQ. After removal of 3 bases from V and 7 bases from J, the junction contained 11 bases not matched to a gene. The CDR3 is CASSSGTSGKRGGELFF. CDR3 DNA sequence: TGCGCCAGCAGCTCCGGGACTAGCGGCAAAAGGGGCGGGGAGCTGTTTTTT. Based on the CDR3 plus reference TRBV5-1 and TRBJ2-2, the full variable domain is KAGVTQTPRYLIKTRGQQVTLSCSPISGHRSVSWYQQTPGQGLQFLFEYFSETQRNKGNFPGRFSGRQFSNSRSEMNVSTLELGDSALYLCASSSGTSGKRGGELFFGEGSRLTVL.

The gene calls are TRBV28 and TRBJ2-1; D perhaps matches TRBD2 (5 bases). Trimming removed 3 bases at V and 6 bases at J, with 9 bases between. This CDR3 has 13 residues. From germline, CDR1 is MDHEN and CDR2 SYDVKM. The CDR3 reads CASSFISANEQFF. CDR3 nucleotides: TGTGCCAGCAGTTTTATTAGCGCCAATGAGCAGTTCTTC.